This TCR beta chain was documented in a study of CD8+ T cells in alopecia areata. On the study more broadly: Female approximately 6-10-week-old C3H/HeJ recipients received skin from approximately 6-13-month-old C3H/HeJ graft donors with spontaneous alopecia.

Findings and limits, study-wide: Tissue-resident alphabeta T cells belonging to normal skin likewise get sequenced within scalp specimens. Whereas mice showed it more clearly, TCR sharing across patients was murkier, possibly because of HLA. Normal scalp showed lower clonality than lesional scalp, especially alopecia totalis/universalis.

The CDR3 has 15 amino acids. With V trimmed by 4 bases and J by 3 bases, 5 bases remained unmatched. In germline, CDR1 is NSHNY, CDR2 SYGAGN. As to this clone: Its antigen is still unknown. Mouse gene names apply. The observed sequence ends 4 residues before the CDR3 terminus, with the missing tail filled in from the germline J gene.

It was cDNA, reverse transcribed from extracted RNA, that served as the sequencing template. Only in-frame clones appear in the TCRdb table, and some are missing; sequencing was by immunoSEQ multiplex PCR. The sample has about 110,000 clones, none seen only once. The J gene is TRBJ1-4, the V gene TRBV13-1; 8 positions agree with TRBD1. The receptor comes from a C3H/HeJ mouse with alopecia areata. The MHC haplotype recorded for the strain is H2-k. Sequenced input: lesional skin. CDR3 protein: CASSTDRGANERLFF. The CDR3 DNA, read in part, is TGTGCCAGCAGTACCGACAGGGGAGCCAACGAA.